One sample yielded the 8 T cell receptor beta chains listed below, sequenced in a study of blood T cell repertoires in COVID-19. This table comes from immunoSEQ multiplex PCR, and its TCRdb copy is limited to in-frame clones, with some not included. The sample carries around 140,000 clones, about 91% recorded once. The sequencing input was peripheral blood. All receptors derive from a man aged 45-65 years with acute or convalescent COVID-19.

V and J are TRBV19 and TRBJ1-1, with TRBD1 identical over 8 bases. V shed 2 bases and J 1 base; nucleotides not matched to a gene: 3. Germline V gene lookup returns CDR1 LNHDA and CDR2 SQIVND (reference sequence). The CDR3 consists of 15 residues. The CDR3 nucleotides read TGTGCCAGTAGTATACGGACAGGGCAGAACACTGAAGCTTTCTTT. This translates into CASSIRTGQNTEAFF.

This clone occurred a few times. V gene TRBV6-5 combines with J gene TRBJ2-1; D gene uncertain. Germline V CDR1 and CDR2: MNHEY, SVGAGI. The CDR3 covers 15 residues. The germline V and J ends were trimmed by 6 bases and 5 bases, with 17 bases remaining between them. CDR3 in amino acids: CASRSRQNKNNEQFF. CDR3 in DNA: TGTGCCAGCAGGTCTCGACAAAATAAGAACAATGAGCAGTTCTTC.

The DNA of the CDR3 is TGTGCCACTCTAGCGGGGGGATCTGGAACTGAAGCTTTCTTT. Translating it yields CATLAGGSGTEAFF. This chain uses TRBV28 with TRBJ1-1; TRBD1 might be the D (5 bases). With 10 bases removed from V and 5 bases from J, the gap between germline ends came to 20 bases. This CDR3 is 14 amino acids long. CDR1 MDHEN and CDR2 SYDVKM come from the germline V gene.

The chain employs TRBV5-1 and TRBJ2-1, with D perhaps matching TRBD2 (6 bases). The CDR3 is 17 residues long. Trimming left V 0 bases short and J 0 bases short, with 13 bases between. CDR1 is SGHRS and CDR2 is YFSETQ in the germline V gene. The CDR3 is CASSLEEGESSYNEQFF. The DNA for the CDR3 is TGCGCCAGCAGCTTGGAGGAGGGCGAGAGCTCCTACAATGAGCAGTTCTTC.

The chain is built from TRBV7-9 and TRBJ2-1; D is possibly TRBD1 (6 bases). Per the germline V gene, CDR1 is SEHNR and CDR2 is FQNEAQ (reference sequence). The CDR3 is 17 amino acids. The ends were cut back, 5 bases at V and 6 bases at J, with 23 bases in the middle. The CDR3 here is CASSPYGQILFFNEQFF. As DNA, the CDR3 is TGTGCCAGCAGCCCCTACGGACAGATCTTATTTTTCAATGAGCAGTTCTTC.

The chain links TRBV27 to TRBJ1-1; 7 bases agree with TRBD1. CDR3 length equals 15 residues. The germline CDR1 and CDR2 sequences are MNHEY and SMNVEV (reference sequence). J gave up 7 bases and V 5 bases, and 13 bases lay outside the gene matches. In DNA form, the CDR3 reads TGTGCCAGCAGTGCGACAGGGATGGGTTGGGATGAAGCTTTCTTT. Amino acid sequence: CASSATGMGWDEAFF.

The V and J genes are TRBV5-1 and TRBJ1-3; unclear D gene. The CDR3 is 14 residues long. V shed 0 bases and J shed 4 bases, with 8 bases lying between them. Germline values: CDR1 SGHRS, CDR2 YFSETQ. The CDR3, as DNA: TGCGCCAGCAGCTTGGTGGGCATCGGAAACACCATATATTTT. It codes for CASSLVGIGNTIYF.

V and J are TRBV21-1 and TRBJ1-5; TRBD1 reflects the table's D call only, with no check against the DNA. TRBV21-1 is labeled a pseudogene. The CDR3 sequence is 16 residues long. The CDR3 bases are TGTGCCAGCAGCTTAGCCCGGGACAGGGTGCATCAGCCCCAGCATTTT. It specifies CASSLARDRVHQPQHF.